The rows below give T cell receptor beta chains drawn from one sample of a study of T-cell memory formation after mild COVID-19. TCRdb redid the calling of the 5' RACE reads with MiXCR, one entry per CDR3 protein. The data show a few hundred thousand distinct CDR3 sequences, more than 20% seen once. Sequenced material: PBMCs or a T cell subset sorted from them (not recorded which). Receptors were obtained from a man between 18 and 29 years old who had mild COVID-19 (a few samples of this study predate the infection). Cell type and time point are not known. Both conserved end residues are part of each CDR3. The order of the fields is V gene, clone size, D gene, J gene, CDR3 protein, CDR3 DNA. D genes are given only for firm matches. The size of a clone is reported for some rows only, either as once, few or many, or as a class for expanded clones.

v_call: TRBV7-2; clone_size: .; d_call: TRBD2; j_call: TRBJ2-1; cdr3_aa: CASSTAGLPPWHEQFF; cdr3_nt: TGTGCCAGCAGCACAGCGGGACTCCCCCCTTGGCATGAGCAGTTCTTC
v_call: TRBV4-1; clone_size: few; d_call: .; j_call: TRBJ2-7; cdr3_aa: CASSQEGTFGEQYF; cdr3_nt: TGCGCCAGCAGCCAAGAGGGGACTTTTGGCGAGCAGTACTTC
v_call: TRBV7-6; clone_size: .; d_call: TRBD2; j_call: TRBJ2-1; cdr3_aa: CASTRTGGAGNEQFF; cdr3_nt: TGTGCCAGCACTCGAACCGGGGGGGCCGGTAATGAGCAGTTCTTC
v_call: TRBV7-9; clone_size: many; d_call: .; j_call: TRBJ2-5; cdr3_aa: CASSLQGMETQYF; cdr3_nt: TGTGCCAGCAGCTTACAGGGGATGGAGACCCAGTACTTC
v_call: TRBV12-3/TRBV12-4; clone_size: .; d_call: TRBD1; j_call: TRBJ1-5; cdr3_aa: CASSSDRADQPQHF; cdr3_nt: TGTGCCAGCAGTTCCGACAGGGCGGATCAGCCCCAGCATTTT
v_call: TRBV7-9; clone_size: few; d_call: .; j_call: TRBJ1-3; cdr3_aa: CASSPLGWSSGNTIYF; cdr3_nt: TGTGCCAGCAGCCCTTTGGGGTGGAGCTCTGGAAACACCATATATTTT
v_call: TRBV11-1; clone_size: few; d_call: .; j_call: TRBJ1-2; cdr3_aa: CASSLGSGGYTF; cdr3_nt: TGTGCCAGCAGCCTCGGGTCGGGTGGCTACACCTTC
v_call: TRBV6-5; clone_size: few; d_call: TRBD2; j_call: TRBJ2-3; cdr3_aa: CASGRTSGVTDTQYF; cdr3_nt: TGTGCCAGCGGACGGACTAGCGGGGTCACAGATACGCAGTATTTT
v_call: TRBV4-2; clone_size: many; d_call: .; j_call: TRBJ2-7; cdr3_aa: CASSRLDSPSSYEQYF; cdr3_nt: TGTGCCAGCAGCCGCCTGGACAGCCCTAGCTCCTACGAGCAGTACTTC
v_call: TRBV28; clone_size: .; d_call: .; j_call: TRBJ2-5; cdr3_aa: CASSWRDLGVPQETQYF; cdr3_nt: TGTGCCAGCAGTTGGAGGGACCTCGGGGTTCCCCAAGAGACCCAGTACTTC
v_call: TRBV7-2; clone_size: few; d_call: .; j_call: TRBJ2-2; cdr3_aa: CASSLRAGTARVTGELFF; cdr3_nt: TGTGCCAGCAGCTTACGGGCGGGGACAGCTCGGGTCACCGGGGAGCTGTTTTTT
v_call: TRBV9; clone_size: few; d_call: TRBD1; j_call: TRBJ1-6; cdr3_aa: CASSGWDSYNSPLHF; cdr3_nt: TGTGCCAGCAGCGGTTGGGACAGCTATAATTCACCCCTCCACTTT
v_call: TRBV27; clone_size: once; d_call: TRBD1; j_call: TRBJ2-5; cdr3_aa: CASSQTRQGGETKYF; cdr3_nt: TGTGCCAGCAGCCAGACAAGACAGGGGGGAGAGACCAAGTACTTC
v_call: TRBV7-9; clone_size: .; d_call: .; j_call: TRBJ2-7; cdr3_aa: CASSSSQEQYF; cdr3_nt: TGTGCCAGCAGCTCTTCTCAAGAGCAGTACTTC
v_call: TRBV20-1; clone_size: .; d_call: .; j_call: TRBJ2-3; cdr3_aa: CSVSGAVGDTQYF; cdr3_nt: TGCAGTGTTTCAGGGGCGGTTGGGGATACGCAGTATTTT
v_call: TRBV7-2; clone_size: .; d_call: .; j_call: TRBJ2-2; cdr3_aa: CASRGPYVGELFF; cdr3_nt: TGTGCCAGCAGGGGGCCTTATGTCGGGGAGCTGTTTTTT
v_call: TRBV4-1; clone_size: many; d_call: .; j_call: TRBJ2-5; cdr3_aa: CASSQVFVLVGAETQYF; cdr3_nt: TGCGCCAGCAGCCAAGTTTTTGTTTTGGTAGGAGCAGAGACCCAGTACTTC
v_call: TRBV7-6; clone_size: .; d_call: TRBD2; j_call: TRBJ2-5; cdr3_aa: CASSPNGGETQYF; cdr3_nt: TGTGCCAGCAGCCCGAACGGGGGGGAGACCCAGTACTTC
v_call: TRBV20-1; clone_size: .; d_call: .; j_call: TRBJ2-3; cdr3_aa: CSAADSPHLVDTQYF; cdr3_nt: TGCAGTGCTGCGGACAGTCCCCATCTGGTTGATACGCAGTATTTT
v_call: TRBV7-2; clone_size: few; d_call: .; j_call: TRBJ2-6; cdr3_aa: CASSLDSSSGANVLTF; cdr3_nt: TGTGCCAGCAGCCTGGACTCCAGCTCTGGGGCCAACGTCCTGACTTTC
v_call: TRBV3-1; clone_size: .; d_call: .; j_call: TRBJ2-2; cdr3_aa: CASSPPGVGELFF; cdr3_nt: TGTGCCAGCAGCCCCCCTGGAGTGGGGGAGCTGTTTTTT
v_call: TRBV5-1; clone_size: many; d_call: TRBD2; j_call: TRBJ2-2; cdr3_aa: CASSPGGTGELFF; cdr3_nt: TGCGCCAGCAGCCCGGGGGGCACCGGGGAGCTGTTTTTT
v_call: TRBV10-3; clone_size: few; d_call: .; j_call: TRBJ2-7; cdr3_aa: CAISESADEQYF; cdr3_nt: TGTGCCATCAGTGAGTCCGCGGACGAGCAGTACTTC
v_call: TRBV7-2; clone_size: .; d_call: TRBD2; j_call: TRBJ2-4; cdr3_aa: CASSLVPGGRTKNIQYF; cdr3_nt: TGTGCCAGCAGCTTAGTTCCGGGGGGGCGAACCAAAAACATTCAGTACTTC
v_call: TRBV7-2; clone_size: .; d_call: TRBD1; j_call: TRBJ1-1; cdr3_aa: CASSLQGTGGSEAFF; cdr3_nt: TGTGCCAGCAGCTTACAAGGGACAGGGGGGTCTGAAGCTTTCTTT
v_call: TRBV12-3/TRBV12-4; clone_size: .; d_call: .; j_call: TRBJ2-7; cdr3_aa: CASSRGGTFSYEQYF; cdr3_nt: TGTGCCAGCAGTAGGGGGGGAACCTTCTCCTACGAGCAGTACTTC
v_call: TRBV11-2; clone_size: .; d_call: TRBD2; j_call: TRBJ2-3; cdr3_aa: CASKTSGGPDTQYF; cdr3_nt: TGTGCCAGCAAAACTAGCGGGGGGCCAGATACGCAGTATTTT
v_call: TRBV15; clone_size: .; d_call: TRBD1; j_call: TRBJ2-5; cdr3_aa: CATSRGEDRGRETQYF; cdr3_nt: TGTGCCACCAGCAGAGGGGAAGACAGGGGGCGAGAGACCCAGTACTTC
v_call: TRBV18; clone_size: .; d_call: .; j_call: TRBJ1-5; cdr3_aa: CASSPYTGGRQPQHF; cdr3_nt: TGTGCCAGCTCACCTTATACGGGGGGCCGTCAGCCCCAGCATTTT